These 13 T cell receptor beta chains share one sample of origin, sequenced in a study of human T cells and chemical hapten exposure (dated by TCRdb to the early 2020s). Library construction relied on RACE. These reads were obtained on a NextSeq 500. Clones were called with MiXCR by TCRdb after fastp trimmed the public reads at Q25, and only in-frame beta chains were retained. CDR3 protein sequences are deduplicated, and each keeps its most common genes and DNA. The sample has nearly 95,000 distinct CDR3 sequences on record, roughly 9.6% of them singletons. 2.2% of the sample goes to the ten largest clones. What this sample's time point label stands for: patch test 2, 6 weeks after DPC sensitization. What the treatment or condition label conveys for this sample: therapeutic diphenylcyclopropenone sensitization with weekly scalp DPC. This specimen consisted of whole blood, obtained in connection with sensitization to the hapten diphenylcyclopropenone (DPC). The receptors were gathered from a man aged 35 to 55 with alopecia areata. Some clones in this sample may be carry-over from other donors' samples.

The chain employs TRBV24-1 and TRBJ2-3; 8 nucleotides align to TRBD1. V lost 7 bases to trimming and J lost 1 base; unmatched junction nucleotides: 9. Germline loops: CDR1 KGHDR, CDR2 SFDVKD. This CDR3 spans 16 amino acids. The CDR3 DNA reads as TGTGCCACCAGGCCGGGACAGGCAACTGGCACAGATACGCAGTATTTT. Protein product: CATRPGQATGTDTQYF.

This chain uses TRBV20-1 with TRBJ1-4, with TRBD1 as a possible D gene (6 bases). Deletions cut 8 bases from V and 5 bases from J, with 12 bases between. CDR3 length: 12 residues. Germline-derived CDR1 and CDR2 are DFQATT and SNEGSKA (reference sequence). The CDR3 region is CSYGQLNEKLFF. CDR3 DNA sequence: TGCAGTTATGGACAGTTAAATGAAAAACTGTTTTTT.

This clonotype was counted many times. The chain is built from TRBV6-4 and TRBJ2-3, with TRBD2 identical over 15 bases. The J segment lost 4 bases and the V segment lost 7 bases, leaving 12 bases of the junction unmatched. From germline, CDR1 is MRHNA and CDR2 SNTAGT. The CDR3 spans 18 residues. DNA for the CDR3: TGTGCCAGCATCGACGGACTAGCGGGAGGGCCACCTGCAGATACGCAGTATTTT. Residues: CASIDGLAGGPPADTQYF.

This clonotype occurred many times. The V gene is TRBV6-5, the J gene TRBJ2-6; D is unclear. CDR3 length: 13 residues. The V gene lost 7 bases and the J gene lost 1 base, with 5 bases spanning the gap. Germline values: CDR1 MNHEY, CDR2 SVGAGI. CDR3 DNA: TGTGCCAGCAAGCTATCTGGGGCCAACGTCCTGACTTTC. Amino acid sequence: CASKLSGANVLTF.

This clonotype was seen more than once but under ten times. This rearrangement joins TRBV19 to TRBJ2-7, with D perhaps TRBD2 (5 bases). CDR1 and CDR2 (germline): LNHDA, SQIVND (reference sequence). V gave up 6 bases and J gave up 3 bases, with 24 bases separating them. The CDR3 spans 17 residues. Written as DNA, the CDR3 is TGTGCCAGTAGAATCCTCGCGGGCGTAAACCCCCTCTACGAGCAGTACGTC. This gives the protein CASRILAGVNPLYEQYV.

This clonotype was picked up many times. This chain links TRBV7-2 with TRBJ2-3; D possibly corresponds to TRBD2 (7 bases). CDR1 and CDR2 from the germline V gene are SGHTA and FQGNSA. V gave up 7 bases and J gave up 13 bases, with 21 bases separating them. The CDR3 contains 13 residues. Written as DNA, the CDR3 is TGTGCCAGCAACACCTACGGGGGGCGGGAGAAGTATTTT. As protein: CASNTYGGREKYF. Combining the CDR3 with reference TRBV7-2 and TRBJ2-3 gives the whole variable domain GAGVSQSPSNKVTEKGKDVELRCDPISGHTALYWYRQSLGQGLEFLIYFQGNSAPDKSGLPSDRFSAERTGGSVSTLTIQRTQQEDSAVYLCASNTYGGREKYFGPGTRLTVL.

In this sample, this clonotype turned up a few times. V is TRBV6-2 or TRBV6-3 and J is TRBJ1-5; no definite D call. Trimming took off 6 bases at V and 0 bases at J, with 21 bases between the two ends. The CDR3 is made up of 18 amino acids. Germline V gene data show CDR1 as MNHEY and CDR2 as SVGEGT. CDR3 in DNA: TGTGCCAGCAGCCTCTCGCAACTAATGGGTGGTAGCAATCAGCCCCAGCATTTT. It specifies CASSLSQLMGGSNQPQHF.

This clonotype was counted only a few times. The J gene is TRBJ2-7, the V gene TRBV28; D might be TRBD1 (6 bases). Germline CDR1 MDHEN, CDR2 SYDVKM. V was pared by 5 bases and J by 3 bases, with 14 bases between. The CDR3 spans 14 residues. CDR3 in amino acids: CASSPGTLNYEQYV. The CDR3 bases are TGTGCCAGCAGTCCCGGGACATTGAACTACGAGCAGTACGTC.

This clonotype was recorded at least ten times. The chain links TRBV6-5 to TRBJ1-2, with D unclear. The length of the CDR3 is 15 residues. Germline CDR1 and CDR2: MNHEY and SVGAGI. The V gene lost 0 bases and the J gene lost 0 bases, with 8 bases spanning the gap. In DNA, the CDR3 is TGTGCCAGCAGTTACTCCTACCGCGCTAACTATGGCTACACCTTC. Its translation: CASSYSYRANYGYTF.

In this sample, this clonotype turned up a few times. The gene calls are TRBV6-1 and TRBJ2-7; D not certain. The germline gives CDR1 MNHNS, CDR2 SASEGT. The CDR3 has 13 amino acids. Trimming shortened V by 6 bases and J by 6 bases, and 15 bases separated the two germline ends. In DNA form, the CDR3 reads TGTGCCAGCAGCCCCATCCGGCTCGCCGAGCAGTACGTC. It specifies CASSPIRLAEQYV.

This clonotype was counted ten times or more. The V call is TRBV12-3 or TRBV12-4, the J call TRBJ1-6; D unclear. The CDR3 sequence is 14 residues long. The V and J ends lost 4 bases and 5 bases respectively, with 9 bases between them. The CDR3 spells CASSSGFNNSPLHF. CDR3 coding DNA: TGTGCCAGCAGTTCTGGATTTAATAATTCACCCCTCCACTTT.

V is TRBV7-2 and J is TRBJ1-4; 9 bases fit TRBD1. The CDR3 length is 15 residues. Germline loops: CDR1 SGHTA, CDR2 FQGNSA. The J segment lost 8 bases and the V segment lost 4 bases, leaving 8 bases of the junction unmatched. Written as DNA, the CDR3 is TGTGCCAGCAGCTACACACAGGGGGCGAGGGAAAAACTGTTTTTT. This sequence encodes CASSYTQGAREKLFF.

This chain connects TRBV28 to TRBJ2-7; D ambiguous. Looked up from germline, CDR1 is MDHEN and CDR2 is SYDVKM. The germline V and J ends were trimmed by 2 bases and 2 bases, with 10 bases remaining between them. The CDR3 runs 14 residues. The CDR3 region is CASSLASVPYEQYV. The CDR3 coding sequence is TGTGCCAGCAGTTTAGCCAGTGTGCCCTACGAGCAGTACGTC.